These T cell receptor beta chains were read from a single sample in a study of T-cell reconstitution after alpha-beta-depleted transplantation in children. TCRdb ran MiXCR on the PCR reads and lists one entry per CDR3 protein. The data show about 290,000 distinct CDR3 sequences, almost 8% seen once. Material: peripheral blood, obtained 360 days after TCRalphabeta/CD19-depleted stem cell transplant. Every receptor here comes from a female patient younger than 10 who had a stem cell transplant for Fanconi anemia, so the T cells may come from the graft donor. The CDR3 runs from the conserved cysteine through the conserved F or W. The D gene is left open where the match is weak. Some rows mark clone size as missing; the rest say once, few, many or name a class of expanded clone.

14	TRBJ2-5	TRBD1	TRBV7-3	many	TGTGCCAGCAGCTACAGGGGGCAGGGGGAGACCCAGTACTTC	CASSYRGQGETQYF
11	TRBJ2-5	NA	TRBV29-1	many	TGCAGCGTTGGGAACAAGGAGACCCAGTACTTC	CSVGNKETQYF
15	TRBJ2-4	NA	TRBV12-3/TRBV12-4	many	TGTGCCAGCAGTTTATCCGGGACCCCAAAAAACATTCAGTACTTC	CASSLSGTPKNIQYF
15	TRBJ2-7	TRBD1	TRBV5-1	few	TGCGCCAGCAGCTCACTTCCGACAGGGACCTACGAGCAGTACTTC	CASSSLPTGTYEQYF
14	TRBJ2-6	NA	TRBV30	few	TGTGCCTGGAGTACAGAGAATGGGGCCAACGTCCTGACTTTC	CAWSTENGANVLTF
12	TRBJ1-2	NA	TRBV5-1	many	TGCGCCAGCAGGGAGGCTAACTATGGCTACACCTTC	CASREANYGYTF
13	TRBJ1-1	NA	TRBV6-5	many	TGTGCCAGCAGTTACCAGCAGGGCACTGAAGCTTTCTTT	CASSYQQGTEAFF
14	TRBJ2-4	NA	TRBV5-1	few	TGCGCCAGCAGCTTGGCCTCAGGGAAGGGCATTCAGTACTTC	CASSLASGKGIQYF
13	TRBJ2-3	NA	TRBV4-1	few	TGCGCCAGCAGCCAAGTTTCGACGGATCCGCAGTATTTT	CASSQVSTDPQYF
15	TRBJ1-2	TRBD1	TRBV7-2	few	TGTGCCAGCAGCTTTTCACAGGGGGATCTATATGGCTACACCTTC	CASSFSQGDLYGYTF
15	TRBJ2-7	NA	TRBV12-3/TRBV12-4	many	TGTGCCAGCAGTTTAGGACAGCGAACCACCTACGAGCAGTACTTC	CASSLGQRTTYEQYF
15	TRBJ2-3	TRBD1	TRBV3-1	many	TGTGCCAGCAGCCAGAGGGACAGGGCCGCAGATACGCAGTATTTT	CASSQRDRAADTQYF
17	TRBJ2-7	TRBD2	TRBV7-8	NA	TGTGCCAGCAGCTTAGAGGGGCTAGCGGGGTCCTCCTACGAGCAGTACTTC	CASSLEGLAGSSYEQYF
14	TRBJ1-2	TRBD1	TRBV5-1	few	TGCGCCAGCAGCCAGGGGACAGGGTTGTATGGCTACACCTTC	CASSQGTGLYGYTF
17	TRBJ2-3	NA	TRBV7-2	NA	TGTGCCAGCAGCTTAGGAGGGGCTAGAAGGGGCACAGATACGCAGTATTTT	CASSLGGARRGTDTQYF
13	TRBJ1-4	NA	TRBV20-1	many	TGCAGTGTCTCAGCTGGCTCTAATGAAAAACTGTTTTTT	CSVSAGSNEKLFF
16	TRBJ2-3	TRBD2	TRBV4-3	NA	TGCGCCAGCAGCGAAAGACTAGCGGGGGGGACAGATACGCAGTATTTT	CASSERLAGGTDTQYF
12	TRBJ2-7	NA	TRBV2	NA	TGTGCCAGCAGCGCCCTCATAAACGAGCAGTACTTC	CASSALINEQYF
16	TRBJ1-1	NA	TRBV25-1	many	TGTGCCAGCAGTGAATTTAATTACAGGTTTGGCACTGAAGCTTTCTTT	CASSEFNYRFGTEAFF
16	TRBJ2-5	TRBD1	TRBV7-3	NA	TGTGCCAGCAGCTTGTGGGGAGGTGACAGGGGGGAGACCCAGTACTTC	CASSLWGGDRGETQYF
13	TRBJ2-1	NA	TRBV20-1	many	TGCAGTGCTAGACCGGGACCATACAATGAGCAGTTCTTC	CSARPGPYNEQFF
15	TRBJ2-4	NA	TRBV3-1	many	TGTGCCAGCAGCCACCAGGGTCTAGCCAAAAACATTCAGTACTTC	CASSHQGLAKNIQYF
12	TRBJ2-1	NA	TRBV25-1	many	TGTGCCAGCAGTGTGATCCCCGGAGAGCAGTTCTTC	CASSVIPGEQFF
14	TRBJ1-5	NA	TRBV5-1	few	TGCGCCAGCAGCTTGGGACCGGGTTCCCAGCCCCAGCATTTT	CASSLGPGSQPQHF
14	TRBJ2-2	TRBD2	TRBV6-2/TRBV6-3	few	TGTGCCAGCACAGCGGGGTCGAACACCGGGGAGCTGTTTTTT	CASTAGSNTGELFF
14	TRBJ1-4	NA	TRBV12-3/TRBV12-4	many	TGTGCCAGCAGTGGAGGGGTCCCTAATGAAAAACTGTTTTTT	CASSGGVPNEKLFF
15	TRBJ1-1	NA	TRBV9	NA	TGTGCCAGCAGCGTAGCTATTGGGCCAGGGGCAGAAGCTTTCTTT	CASSVAIGPGAEAFF
17	TRBJ2-7	NA	TRBV5-1	many	TGCGCCAGCAGCCCCTTCTTAATCGGGCTAGGGGACTACGAGCAGTACTTC	CASSPFLIGLGDYEQYF
14	TRBJ2-3	NA	TRBV7-6	many	TGTGCCAGCAGCTTTGGGCAGGAGATAGATACGCAGTATTTT	CASSFGQEIDTQYF
15	TRBJ2-2	TRBD1	TRBV9	many	TGTGCCAGCAGCTTATGGACAGGGGAGGGCGGGGAGCTGTTTTTT	CASSLWTGEGGELFF
14	TRBJ2-3	NA	TRBV5-1	few	TGCGCCAGCAGCGGGCGGGGGCCCACAGATACGCAGTATTTT	CASSGRGPTDTQYF
14	TRBJ1-2	NA	TRBV3-1	NA	TGTGCCTCCTGCCAACGACAGGCTAACTATGGCTACACCTTC	CASCQRQANYGYTF
15	TRBJ2-7	NA	TRBV20-1	NA	TGCAGTGCTAGCTCCCACTTCGGGGCCCCCTACGAGCAGTACTTC	CSASSHFGAPYEQYF
12	TRBJ2-1	TRBD2	TRBV30	few	TGTGCCTGGAAGCTAGCGGGCAATGAGCAGTTCTTC	CAWKLAGNEQFF
15	TRBJ2-1	TRBD2	TRBV25-1	NA	TGTGCCAGCAGTGACCCGGGACTAGCGCAGAATGAGCAGTTCTTC	CASSDPGLAQNEQFF
15	TRBJ1-5	TRBD1	TRBV27	many	TGTGCCAGCAGTCCTGGGACAGGGGGCAATCAGCCCCAGCATTTT	CASSPGTGGNQPQHF
13	TRBJ2-3	NA	TRBV20-1	many	TGCAGTGCTAGAGATCCTTCCACAGATACGCAGTATTTT	CSARDPSTDTQYF
15	TRBJ2-7	NA	TRBV6-1	NA	TGTGCCACCCGAGGGTACGGGCACCGAGACTACGAGCAGTACTTC	CATRGYGHRDYEQYF
16	TRBJ2-3	TRBD2	TRBV29-1	many	TGCAGCGTTGAGGTAGCGGGGTCTTCTAGCACAGATACGCAGTATTTT	CSVEVAGSSSTDTQYF
18	TRBJ2-2	NA	TRBV12-3/TRBV12-4	NA	TGTGCCAGCAGTTTAGCGGGGGGCGGGAGCGCCGGCGGCGGGGAGCTGTTTTTT	CASSLAGGGSAGGGELFF
16	TRBJ2-1	TRBD2	TRBV28	few	TGTGCCAGCAGAAGCGGGGGATCCTCCTCCTACAATGAGCAGTTCTTC	CASRSGGSSSYNEQFF